This TCR beta chain was captured by sequencing in a study of blood T cell repertoires in COVID-19. On the study more broadly: Material from acute and convalescent COVID-19 was sourced from the United States, Italy and Spain.

Only in-frame clones appear in the TCRdb table, and some are missing; sequencing was by immunoSEQ multiplex PCR. The table has about 260,000 clones, roughly 88% seen once. This clonotype was obtained from a human donor in a cohort sampled during active COVID-19. Source material: peripheral blood.

In DNA, the CDR3 is TGTGCCAGCAGTTTTCCCGGACAGGGCGGTAATGAAAAACTGTTTTTT. The encoded protein is CASSFPGQGGNEKLFF. The chain uses TRBV28 and TRBJ1-4; 8 nucleotides agree with TRBD1. Germline V gene lookup returns CDR1 MDHEN and CDR2 SYDVKM. The V segment lost 3 bases and the J segment 4 bases; nucleotides outside the gene matches: 7. This CDR3 is built from 16 residues.